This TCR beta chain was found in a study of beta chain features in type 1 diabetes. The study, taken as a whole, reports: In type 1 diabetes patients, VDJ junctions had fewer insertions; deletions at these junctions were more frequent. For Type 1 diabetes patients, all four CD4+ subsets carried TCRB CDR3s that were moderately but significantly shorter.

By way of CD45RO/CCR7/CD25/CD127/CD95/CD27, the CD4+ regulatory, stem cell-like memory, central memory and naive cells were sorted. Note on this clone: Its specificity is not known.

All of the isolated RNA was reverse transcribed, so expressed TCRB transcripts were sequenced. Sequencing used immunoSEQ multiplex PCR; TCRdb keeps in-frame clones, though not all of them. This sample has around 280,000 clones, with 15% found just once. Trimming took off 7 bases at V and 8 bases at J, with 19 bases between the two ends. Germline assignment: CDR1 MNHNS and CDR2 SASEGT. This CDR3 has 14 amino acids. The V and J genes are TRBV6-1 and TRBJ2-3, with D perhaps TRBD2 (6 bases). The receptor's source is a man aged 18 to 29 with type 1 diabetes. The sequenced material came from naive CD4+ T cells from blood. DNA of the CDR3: TGTGCCAGCAAGACGGGACTCAACGGAGCTACGCAGTATTTT. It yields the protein CASKTGLNGATQYF.